This entry features one TCR beta chain sequence. The cohort comprised adults aged roughly 18 to 95 years residing in 20 to 30 US areas. Participants' reported clinical history set cohort assignment. The sample is drawn from a study of blood T cell repertoires in COVID-19. Study details: PBMCs, B-cell-depleted T cells, or T cells were the source of the cDNA or gDNA that made up the material.

J gave up 3 bases and V 7 bases, and 8 bases lay outside the gene matches. CDR1 and CDR2 from the germline V gene are SGHTA and FQGNSA. The CDR3 covers 14 residues. Source study methods: Amplification of reference gene primers provided the estimated nucleated cell counts. Here immunoSEQ multiplex PCR was the method, and the copy in TCRdb shows in-frame clones only, minus some. V, J and clone size are those of that table, while D and trimming were read from the DNA. The table has over 350,000 clones, around 89% seen once. V usage is TRBV7-2 and J usage is TRBJ1-1; 7 bases align to TRBD1. This receptor was obtained from a woman between 25 and 40 years old with acute COVID-19. Sample: PBMCs or T cells enriched from blood (not recorded which). The CDR3 here is CASTPTGRDTEAFF. CDR3 in DNA: TGTGCCAGCACCCCGACAGGGCGGGACACTGAAGCTTTCTTT.